This TCR beta chain was sequenced during a study of CD8+ T cells in alopecia areata. Notes on this clone: Its antigen is still unknown.

Study-wide points: Clonality exceeded that of normal scalp in lesional scalp, most notably in alopecia totalis/universalis. When scalp samples are sequenced, resident alphabeta T cells of normal skin are also captured. Unlike in mice, where it was clearer, TCR sharing across patients was less clear, possibly HLA-related.

V lost 5 bases to trimming and J lost 10 bases; unmatched junction nucleotides: 5. Germline V gene sequence: CDR1 SEHNR, CDR2 FQNEAQ (reference sequence). This CDR3 comprises 12 residues. Isolated RNA was reverse transcribed into cDNA used as the sequencing template. TCRdb's table, derived via immunoSEQ multiplex PCR, lists solely in-frame clones and lacks some. Of tens of thousands of clones listed, around two thirds were seen once; the top ten hold roughly 18%. Sample: NKG2D-high CD8+ T cells sorted from blood. This TCR came from a human donor with alopecia areata. V and J are TRBV7-9 and TRBJ2-1, with 7 bases lining up with TRBD1. CDR3 nucleotide sequence: TGTGCCAGCAGCGTAGACAGGGCAGAGCAGTTCTTC. It yields the protein CASSVDRAEQFF.